This is a list of T cell receptor beta chains from one sample in a study of molecular identifiers for immune sequencing clone quantification. TCRdb re-called the PCR reads with MiXCR, one entry per CDR3 protein. The table lists over 550,000 distinct CDR3 sequences, roughly 23% of them singletons, with about 0.8% in the top ten. Sequencing was done on a sample of naive CD8+ T cells from blood, with Jurkat cell RNA spiked in. These receptor sequences come from a human donor in good health. Some libraries in this study had Jurkat cell RNA spiked in. Each CDR3 is given with its conserved first and last residue. Fields, in order: clone size, D gene, V gene, J gene, CDR3 protein, CDR3 DNA. D genes are given only for firm matches. Clone size is stated in some rows and not others, as once, few, many or a class when expanded.

few	NA	TRBV15	TRBJ1-4	CATSSRDWINEKLFF	TGTGCCACCAGCAGCCGGGACTGGATTAATGAAAAACTGTTTTTT
few	NA	TRBV7-9	TRBJ2-3	CASSPRLSPGAQYF	TGTGCCAGCAGCCCGAGACTGTCACCGGGGGCGCAGTATTTT
NA	TRBD1	TRBV12-3/TRBV12-4	TRBJ1-4	CASSPGTGIEKLFF	TGTGCCAGCAGTCCCGGGACAGGGATTGAAAAACTGTTTTTT
many	NA	TRBV5-6	TRBJ2-7	CASSLGAYEQYF	TGTGCCAGCAGCTTAGGGGCCTACGAGCAGTACTTC
many	NA	TRBV11-2	TRBJ2-7	CASSLEVLGGQYF	TGTGCCAGCAGCTTAGAGGTTTTGGGCGGGCAGTACTTC
many	NA	TRBV7-7	TRBJ2-1	CASSRFRAGEQFF	TGTGCTAGCAGCCGGTTCAGGGCCGGTGAGCAGTTCTTC
many	NA	TRBV6-9	TRBJ1-6	CASSYRSDLGSPLHF	TGTGCCAGCAGTTACCGATCGGACCTGGGATCACCCCTCCACTTT
few	TRBD2	TRBV20-1	TRBJ2-7	CSARDKREVYEQYF	TGCAGTGCTAGAGACAAGCGGGAGGTTTACGAGCAGTACTTC
many	NA	TRBV5-1	TRBJ2-7	CASSLEAGSRLEQYF	TGCGCCAGCAGCTTGGAGGCAGGGAGCCGTCTGGAGCAGTACTTC
NA	TRBD1	TRBV4-3	TRBJ2-1	CASRNWTGAYNEQFF	TGCGCCAGCAGGAACTGGACAGGGGCCTACAATGAGCAGTTCTTC
many	NA	TRBV27	TRBJ2-3	CASSLLGVEDTQYF	TGTGCCAGCAGTTTATTGGGGGTCGAGGATACGCAGTATTTT
few	NA	TRBV7-9	TRBJ2-7	CASSNRVYEQYF	TGTGCCAGCAGCAACAGGGTCTACGAGCAGTACTTC
NA	NA	TRBV4-3	TRBJ1-4	CASSQEGFGQINEKLFF	TGCGCCAGCAGCCAAGAGGGTTTTGGACAGATTAATGAAAAACTGTTTTTT
NA	TRBD2	TRBV7-9	TRBJ2-2	CASRLAGGENTGELFF	TGTGCCAGCCGCCTCGCGGGGGGGGAGAACACCGGGGAGCTGTTTTTT
NA	TRBD2	TRBV3-1	TRBJ2-7	CASSQRLAATYEQYF	TGTGCCAGCAGCCAACGACTAGCGGCTACCTACGAGCAGTACTTC
many	NA	TRBV30	TRBJ2-3	CAWSDPRSTDTQYF	TGTGCCTGGAGTGATCCGCGTAGCACAGATACGCAGTATTTT
few	NA	TRBV4-1	TRBJ1-1	CASSQTMNTEAFF	TGCGCCAGCAGTCAAACAATGAACACTGAAGCTTTCTTT
NA	TRBD1	TRBV5-1	TRBJ2-7	CASSPGQGLHEQYF	TGCGCCAGCAGCCCGGGACAGGGCCTCCACGAGCAGTACTTC
many	NA	TRBV29-1	TRBJ2-3	CSVVAGNSGDTQYF	TGCAGCGTTGTTGCGGGGAATAGTGGAGATACGCAGTATTTT
NA	NA	TRBV6-2/TRBV6-3	TRBJ2-7	CASRPLTGSYEQYF	TGTGCCAGCAGACCCCTGACAGGTTCCTACGAGCAGTACTTC
many	TRBD2	TRBV20-1	TRBJ2-7	CSARDRGRPTYEQYF	TGCAGTGCTAGAGATCGCGGGAGGCCTACCTACGAGCAGTACTTC
few	NA	TRBV4-1	TRBJ1-5	CASSLQANQPQHF	TGCGCCAGCAGCCTCCAAGCCAATCAGCCCCAGCATTTT
few	TRBD1	TRBV13	TRBJ1-2	CASSLIRTGDNYGYTF	TGTGCCAGCAGCTTAATCCGGACAGGGGATAACTATGGCTACACCTTC
NA	TRBD2	TRBV28	TRBJ2-5	CASSLGASGREAQYF	TGTGCCAGCAGTTTAGGGGCTAGCGGGAGAGAGGCCCAGTACTTC
few	TRBD1	TRBV9	TRBJ1-2	CVSSNTGASYGYTF	TGTGTCAGCAGCAACACAGGGGCGAGCTATGGCTACACCTTC
NA	TRBD2	TRBV19	TRBJ2-3	CASSTTSGSFTDTQYF	TGTGCCAGTAGTACGACTAGCGGGAGCTTCACAGATACGCAGTATTTT
NA	TRBD1	TRBV4-3	TRBJ1-2	CASSQDLIEGAGYGYTF	TGCGCCAGCAGCCAAGATCTGATCGAGGGGGCGGGCTATGGCTACACCTTC
NA	NA	TRBV9	TRBJ2-2	CASSAYAGADGELFF	TGTGCCAGCAGCGCATACGCGGGGGCGGACGGGGAGCTGTTTTTT
NA	TRBD2	TRBV20-1	TRBJ2-3	CSVPPGLAGASTDTQYF	TGCAGTGTTCCGCCGGGACTAGCGGGTGCTAGCACAGATACGCAGTATTTT
few	TRBD1	TRBV5-1	TRBJ2-7	CASSLAVGQGAAYEQYF	TGCGCCAGCAGCTTGGCCGTCGGACAGGGTGCGGCCTACGAGCAGTACTTC
NA	NA	TRBV19	TRBJ2-5	CASGNSYQETQYF	TGTGCCAGTGGAAACAGCTACCAAGAGACCCAGTACTTC
NA	NA	TRBV4-1	TRBJ2-1	CASSQDRDEQFF	TGCGCCAGCAGCCAAGACAGGGACGAGCAGTTCTTC
few	TRBD1	TRBV30	TRBJ2-3	CAWASTGTGGTDTQYF	TGTGCCTGGGCGAGCACCGGGACAGGGGGCACAGATACGCAGTATTTT
many	NA	TRBV6-2/TRBV6-3	TRBJ2-6	CASSSTKSSGANVLTF	TGTGCCAGCAGTTCCACGAAGTCCTCTGGGGCCAACGTCCTGACTTTC
many	TRBD1	TRBV7-9	TRBJ1-1	CASSLGGQGLFVEAFF	TGTGCCAGCAGCTTAGGGGGACAGGGCCTCTTCGTTGAAGCTTTCTTT
few	NA	TRBV12-3/TRBV12-4	TRBJ1-1	CASGPMATEAFF	TGTGCCAGCGGACCTATGGCCACTGAAGCTTTCTTT
NA	NA	TRBV4-1	TRBJ2-2	CASSQTPIDSLFTGELFF	TGCGCCAGCAGCCAAACCCCTATTGACAGCCTGTTTACCGGGGAGCTGTTTTTT
few	NA	TRBV19	TRBJ1-5	CASSRSRRAGNQPQHF	TGTGCCAGTAGTCGCTCCCGACGGGCCGGCAATCAGCCCCAGCATTTT
NA	TRBD2	TRBV27	TRBJ2-7	CASSLAGVAFEQYF	TGTGCCAGCAGTTTGGCGGGAGTGGCGTTCGAGCAGTACTTC
NA	NA	TRBV4-1	TRBJ1-1	CASSQVGHLNTEALF	TGCGCCAGCAGCCAGGTAGGTCATCTGAACACTGAAGCTCTCTTT
few	NA	TRBV21-1	TRBJ2-6	CASSTSRHSSGANVLTF	TGTGCCAGCAGCACCTCTCGACACTCCTCTGGGGCCAACGTCCTGACTTTC
NA	NA	TRBV2	TRBJ1-5	CASSGPNPREAAGQPQHF	TGTGCCAGCAGTGGTCCAAACCCTCGGGAGGCGGCGGGTCAGCCCCAGCATTTT
NA	NA	TRBV28	TRBJ2-7	CASSSRNKYEQYF	TGTGCCAGCAGTTCTCGAAATAAGTACGAGCAGTACTTC
many	NA	TRBV5-6	TRBJ2-7	CASSLNNPEQYF	TGTGCCAGCAGCCTGAATAACCCCGAGCAGTACTTC
many	TRBD1	TRBV6-5	TRBJ1-5	CASTLRTGSQPQHF	TGTGCCAGCACCCTAAGGACAGGGAGTCAGCCCCAGCATTTT
NA	NA	TRBV7-6	TRBJ1-6	CASSLSSTGSFYNSPLHF	TGTGCCAGCAGCCTTTCTTCCACCGGGTCCTTCTATAATTCACCCCTCCACTTT
NA	TRBD2	TRBV27	TRBJ2-1	CASSPTLAGVYNEQFF	TGTGCCAGCAGTCCGACTCTAGCGGGAGTTTACAATGAGCAGTTCTTC
many	NA	TRBV21-1	TRBJ1-5	CASSNMLRDRGQPQHF	TGTGCCAGCAGCAACATGCTCCGGGACAGAGGGCAGCCCCAGCATTTT
NA	NA	TRBV7-6	TRBJ2-3	CASSLASGVGDTQYF	TGTGCCAGCAGCTTAGCCTCGGGGGTCGGAGATACGCAGTATTTT
NA	NA	TRBV30	TRBJ1-1	CAWSVTREAFF	TGTGCCTGGAGTGTAACCCGGGAAGCTTTCTTT
NA	NA	TRBV4-3	TRBJ1-2	CASSQDLTVSYGYTF	TGCGCCAGCAGCCAAGACCTGACAGTTTCTTATGGCTACACCTTC
few	TRBD2	TRBV6-6	TRBJ2-3	CASRGWTSGSDTQYF	TGTGCCAGCAGGGGGTGGACTAGCGGGAGTGATACGCAGTATTTT
many	NA	TRBV19	TRBJ2-3	CASSIAGISTDTQYF	TGTGCCAGTAGTATCGCGGGGATCAGCACAGATACGCAGTATTTT
few	NA	TRBV6-2/TRBV6-3	TRBJ2-7	CASSDRAAGYEQYF	TGTGCCAGCAGTGACCGGGCCGCCGGCTACGAGCAGTACTTC
many	NA	TRBV14	TRBJ1-1	CASSPGAGTEAFF	TGTGCCAGCAGTCCGGGGGCTGGCACTGAAGCTTTCTTT
NA	NA	TRBV2	TRBJ2-7	CASSESPYEQYF	TGTGCCAGCAGTGAATCCCCCTACGAGCAGTACTTC
many	TRBD1	TRBV14	TRBJ1-2	CASSPTHRDRVYYGYTF	TGTGCCAGCAGCCCAACGCACCGGGACAGGGTTTACTATGGCTACACCTTC